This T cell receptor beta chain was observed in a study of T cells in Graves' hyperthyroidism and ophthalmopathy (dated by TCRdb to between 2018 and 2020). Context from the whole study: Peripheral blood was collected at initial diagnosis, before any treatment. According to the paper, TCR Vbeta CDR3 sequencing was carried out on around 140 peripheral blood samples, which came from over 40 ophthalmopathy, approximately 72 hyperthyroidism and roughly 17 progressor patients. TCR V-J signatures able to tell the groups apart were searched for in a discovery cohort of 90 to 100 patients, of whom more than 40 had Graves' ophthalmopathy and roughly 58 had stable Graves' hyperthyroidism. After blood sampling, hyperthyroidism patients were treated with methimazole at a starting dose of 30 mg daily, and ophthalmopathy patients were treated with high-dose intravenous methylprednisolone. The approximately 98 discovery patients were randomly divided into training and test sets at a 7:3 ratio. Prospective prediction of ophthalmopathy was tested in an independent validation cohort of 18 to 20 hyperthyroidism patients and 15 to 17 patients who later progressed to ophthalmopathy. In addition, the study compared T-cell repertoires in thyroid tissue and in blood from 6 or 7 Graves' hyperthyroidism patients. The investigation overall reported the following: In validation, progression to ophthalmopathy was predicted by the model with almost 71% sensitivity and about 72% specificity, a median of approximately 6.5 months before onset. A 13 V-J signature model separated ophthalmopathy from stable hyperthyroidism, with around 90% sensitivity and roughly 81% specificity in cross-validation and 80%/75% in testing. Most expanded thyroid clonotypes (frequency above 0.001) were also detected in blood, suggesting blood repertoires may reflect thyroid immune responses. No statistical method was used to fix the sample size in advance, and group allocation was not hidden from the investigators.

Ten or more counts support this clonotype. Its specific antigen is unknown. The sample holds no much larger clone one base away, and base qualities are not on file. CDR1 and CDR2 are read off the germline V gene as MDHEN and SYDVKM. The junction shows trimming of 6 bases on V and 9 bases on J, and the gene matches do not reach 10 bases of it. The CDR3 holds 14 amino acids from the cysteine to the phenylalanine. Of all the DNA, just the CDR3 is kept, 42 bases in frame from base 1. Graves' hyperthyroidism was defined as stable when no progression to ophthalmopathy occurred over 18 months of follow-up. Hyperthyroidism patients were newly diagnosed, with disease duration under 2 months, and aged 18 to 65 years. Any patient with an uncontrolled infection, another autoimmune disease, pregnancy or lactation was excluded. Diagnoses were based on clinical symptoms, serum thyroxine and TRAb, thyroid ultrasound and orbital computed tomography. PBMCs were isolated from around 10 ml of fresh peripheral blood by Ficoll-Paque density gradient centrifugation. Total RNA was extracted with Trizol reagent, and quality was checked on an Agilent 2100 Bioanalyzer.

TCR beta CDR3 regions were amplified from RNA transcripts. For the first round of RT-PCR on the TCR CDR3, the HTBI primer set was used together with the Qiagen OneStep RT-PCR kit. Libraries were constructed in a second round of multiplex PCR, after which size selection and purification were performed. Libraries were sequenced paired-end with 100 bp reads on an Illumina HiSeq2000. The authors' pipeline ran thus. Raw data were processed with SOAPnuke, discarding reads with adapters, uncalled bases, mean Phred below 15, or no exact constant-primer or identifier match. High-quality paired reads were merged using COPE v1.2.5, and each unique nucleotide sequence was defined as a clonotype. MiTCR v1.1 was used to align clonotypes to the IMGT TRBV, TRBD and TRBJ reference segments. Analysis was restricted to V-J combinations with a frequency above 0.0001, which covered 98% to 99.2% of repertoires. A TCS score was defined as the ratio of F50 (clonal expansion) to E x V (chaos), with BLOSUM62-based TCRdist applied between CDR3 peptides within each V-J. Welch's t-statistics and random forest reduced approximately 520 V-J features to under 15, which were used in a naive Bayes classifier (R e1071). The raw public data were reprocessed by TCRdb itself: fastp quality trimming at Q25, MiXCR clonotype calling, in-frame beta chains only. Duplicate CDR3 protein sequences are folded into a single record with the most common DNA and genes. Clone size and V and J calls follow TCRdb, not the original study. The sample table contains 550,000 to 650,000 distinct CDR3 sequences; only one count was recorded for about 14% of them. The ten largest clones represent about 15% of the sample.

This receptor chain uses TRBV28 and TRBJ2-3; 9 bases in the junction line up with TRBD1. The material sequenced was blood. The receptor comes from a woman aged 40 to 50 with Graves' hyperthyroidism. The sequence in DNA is TGTGCCAGCAGCCAACAGGGGGCGAGGGGAACGCAGTATTTT. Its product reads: CASSQQGARGTQYF.